The 24 T cell receptor beta chains given below trace back to one sample, sequenced in a study of T cell responses to AZD1222 COVID-19 vaccine. Measured with immunoSEQ multiplex PCR; TCRdb has only the in-frame clones, and not every one. The sample lists 100,000 to 150,000 clones, 65% to 90% seen once, with roughly a quarter in the top ten. Source: peripheral blood, taken 28 days after the second AZD1222 dose. Receptors originate from an adult who received the AZD1222 COVID-19 vaccine.

The V gene is TRBV4-1, the J gene TRBJ2-7, with D perhaps matching TRBD1 (6 bases). Germline CDR1 MGHRA, CDR2 YSYEKL. The CDR3 spans 17 residues. V was trimmed by 0 bases and J by 2 bases, leaving 17 bases between them. The CDR3 bases are TGCGCCAGCAGCCAAGATAGGGGCAGGGGCAAAACCTACGAGCAGTACTTC. Translating it yields CASSQDRGRGKTYEQYF.

A few counts support this clone. J is TRBJ1-2 and V is TRBV18; D unclear. CDR3 length: 14 residues. CDR1 is KGHSH and CDR2 is LQKENI in the germline V gene. V shed 6 bases and J shed 4 bases, with 15 bases lying between them. CDR3 loop: CASSPSSGSYGYTF. Here the CDR3 DNA reads TGTGCCAGCTCCCCCTCGTCGGGTAGCTATGGCTACACCTTC.

The DNA for the CDR3 is TGTGCCACCAGTGATGCGGGGGGGGACAGGCGGCCCCAGCATTTT. This gives the protein CATSDAGGDRRPQHF. The rearrangement joins TRBV24-1 to TRBJ1-5; 8 bases line up with TRBD1. CDR3 size: 15 residues. Unmatched junction bases numbered 9, after V lost 3 bases and J lost 9 bases. Germline V lookup: CDR1 KGHDR, CDR2 SFDVKD.

The V gene is TRBV20-1, the J gene TRBJ2-1, with 10 bases identical to TRBD2. With V trimmed by 3 bases and J by 2 bases, 7 bases remained unmatched. This CDR3 region has 16 residues. In germline, CDR1 is DFQATT, CDR2 SNEGSKA (reference sequence). CDR3 sequence: CSASRQSGGAYNEQFF. CDR3 sequence (DNA): TGCAGTGCTAGTCGCCAGAGCGGGGGGGCCTACAATGAGCAGTTCTTC.

V is TRBV2 and J is TRBJ1-2; D uncertain. The CDR3 totals 12 residues. Germline CDR1 is SNHLY and CDR2 is FYNNEI. Trimming removed 6 bases at V and 4 bases at J, with 9 bases between. CDR3 nucleotide sequence: TGTGCCAGCAGCCGGGAGCCCTATGGCTACACCTTC. Protein product: CASSREPYGYTF.

The chain links TRBV7-2 to TRBJ1-2, with 8 bases matching TRBD1. Germline V gene lookup returns CDR1 SGHTA and CDR2 FQGNSA. With V trimmed by 5 bases and J by 8 bases, 7 bases remained unmatched. The CDR3 sequence is 13 residues long. CDR3 bases: TGTGCCAGCAGCCCCGGACAGGGACAGGGCTACACCTTC. It translates to CASSPGQGQGYTF.

The rearrangement uses TRBV5-6 and TRBJ2-7; D not certain. The germline CDR1 and CDR2 sequences are SGHDT and YYEEEE. V shed 0 bases and J shed 1 base, with 11 bases lying between them. The CDR3 has 15 amino acids. The CDR3 here is CASSLGQVRSYEQYF. CDR3 DNA sequence: TGTGCCAGCAGCTTGGGGCAGGTCCGATCCTACGAGCAGTACTTC.

The chain joins TRBV2 to TRBJ2-6; D is undetermined. The V end was cut by 4 bases, the J end by 3 bases, with 7 bases between. The V gene's germline CDR1 is SNHLY and CDR2 FYNNEI. This CDR3 comprises 14 residues. CDR3 sequence reads: CASSVSSGANVLTF. The CDR3 coding sequence is TGTGCCAGCAGTGTTTCTAGTGGGGCCAACGTCCTGACTTTC.

The gene calls are TRBV11-2 and TRBJ2-5; no clear D gene. With 10 bases removed from V and 5 bases from J, the gap between germline ends came to 14 bases. CDR1 and CDR2 from the germline V gene are SGHAT and FQNNGV. CDR3 length equals 12 residues. CDR3 in DNA: TGTGCCACCGCAATTCAGCCCGAGACCCAGTACTTC. This translates into CATAIQPETQYF. Complete variable domain (other parts from reference TRBV11-2 and TRBJ2-5): EAGVAQSPRYKIIEKRQSVAFWCNPISGHATLYWYQQILGQGPKLLIQFQNNGVVDDSQLPKDRFSAERLKGVDSTLKIQPAKLEDSAVYLCATAIQPETQYFGPGTRLLVL.

The chain links TRBV16 to TRBJ1-5; 7 bases align to TRBD1. Unmatched junction bases numbered 1, after V lost 2 bases and J lost 3 bases. CDR3 length: 14 amino acids. Germline V CDR1 and CDR2: KGHSY, FQNENV. The CDR3 loop reads CASSQGTVNQPQHF. CDR3 DNA sequence: TGTGCCAGCAGCCAAGGGACAGTCAATCAGCCCCAGCATTTT.

The CDR3 sequence is CASSYPKGTSENYNEQFF. As DNA, the CDR3 is TGTGCCAGCAGTTACCCCAAAGGGACTAGCGAAAACTACAATGAGCAGTTCTTC. The chain joins TRBV6-2 or TRBV6-3 to TRBJ2-1; TRBD2 matches 10 bases. CDR1 is MNHEY and CDR2 is SVGEGT in the germline V gene. The CDR3 runs to 18 residues. The V gene end was trimmed by 2 bases and the J gene end by 3 bases; junction bases not matched to a gene: 10.

V and J are TRBV29-1 and TRBJ1-1; D may be TRBD1 (6 bases). In germline, CDR1 is SQVTM, CDR2 ANQGSEA. The CDR3 covers 13 residues. V dropped 4 bases and J dropped 4 bases, with 13 bases sitting between them. The CDR3: CSVASGARTEAFF. The CDR3 DNA reads as TGCAGCGTTGCGTCGGGGGCGCGCACTGAAGCTTTCTTT.

The chain is built from TRBV9 and TRBJ1-1; D perhaps matches TRBD1 (5 bases). Trimming took 0 bases from V and 5 from J, leaving 8 bases between them. Germline V lookup: CDR1 SGDLS, CDR2 YYNGEE. The CDR3 is made up of 13 amino acids. The CDR3 reads CASSVAPGTEAFF. In DNA form, the CDR3 reads TGTGCCAGCAGCGTAGCACCAGGGACTGAAGCTTTCTTT.

The rearrangement uses TRBV2 and TRBJ1-2, with D perhaps matching TRBD1 (5 bases). Germline V gene data show CDR1 as SNHLY and CDR2 as FYNNEI. The V and J ends lost 1 base and 5 bases respectively, with 8 bases between them. This CDR3 is built from 13 residues. The CDR3 sequence: CASSEVGAYGYTF. DNA for the CDR3: TGTGCCAGCAGTGAAGTTGGGGCATATGGCTACACCTTC.

In regard to this clone: The sample holds other DNA sequences that translate to the same CDR3. V and J are TRBV29-1 and TRBJ1-1; D gene ambiguous. The V gene's germline CDR1 is SQVTM and CDR2 ANQGSEA. V lost 7 bases to trimming and J lost 5 bases, with 8 bases between them. The length of the CDR3 is 10 residues. CDR3 residues: CSGGGTEAFF. The CDR3 DNA sequence: TGCAGCGGGGGAGGAACTGAAGCTTTCTTT.

This chain links TRBV7-2 with TRBJ1-3, with no clear D. V lost 5 bases and J 0 bases, leaving 8 bases between the germline ends. This CDR3 region has 14 residues. Per the germline V gene, CDR1 is SGHTA and CDR2 is FQGNSA. The CDR3 DNA is TGTGCCAGCAGCGCAGGAGGCTCTGGAAACACCATATATTTT. It yields the protein CASSAGGSGNTIYF.

This rearrangement joins TRBV5-1 to TRBJ2-7; D unclear. From germline, CDR1 is SGHRS and CDR2 YFSETQ. Between the trimmed V and J ends, which lost 4 bases and 7 bases, there was a span of 18 bases. This CDR3 is 14 amino acids long. As DNA, the CDR3 is TGCGCCAGCAGCCCCGGCCGGGTTCTAGAGGAGCAGTACTTC. Encoded protein: CASSPGRVLEEQYF.

The sample holds a few counts of this clone. The J gene is TRBJ1-2, the V gene TRBV5-1; 10 bases fit TRBD1. Germline CDR1 and CDR2: SGHRS and YFSETQ. V shed 4 bases, J shed 3 bases, and the junction held 3 bases outside the gene matches. This CDR3 is 14 amino acids long. CDR3 sequence reads: CASSPGQGDYGYTF. The CDR3, as DNA: TGCGCCAGCAGCCCTGGACAGGGGGACTATGGCTACACCTTC.

This clone was counted only a few times. The chain recombines TRBV9 with TRBJ1-1, with TRBD1 as a possible D gene (5 bases). Germline assignment: CDR1 SGDLS and CDR2 YYNGEE. This CDR3 has 12 residues. V lost 4 bases and J 10 bases, leaving 14 bases between the germline ends. The CDR3 sequence: CASSPPQGVAFF. The CDR3 DNA sequence: TGTGCCAGCAGCCCCCCGCAGGGAGTAGCTTTCTTT. The full variable domain, in which reference TRBV9 and TRBJ1-1 provide the parts outside the CDR3, is DSGVTQTPKHLITATGQRVTLRCSPRSGDLSVYWYQQSLDQGLQFLIQYYNGEERAKGNILERFSAQQFPDLHSELNLSSLELGDSALYFCASSPPQGVAFFGQGTRLTVV.

The V call is TRBV27, the J call TRBJ1-1; D possibly corresponds to TRBD1 (5 bases). The germline CDR1 and CDR2 sequences are MNHEY and SMNVEV (reference sequence). Trimming stripped 2 bases from V and 3 bases from J, with 16 bases between. CDR3 length: 16 amino acids. The CDR3 here is CASSLAAGQLYTEAFF. The CDR3 DNA reads as TGTGCCAGCAGTTTAGCAGCAGGGCAGCTTTACACTGAAGCTTTCTTT.

The rearrangement uses TRBV7-9 and TRBJ2-2; D could derive from TRBD1 or TRBD2 (5 bases each). The CDR3 spans 16 residues. Germline CDR1 and CDR2: SEHNR and FQNEAQ (reference sequence). The V and J ends lost 3 bases and 5 bases respectively, with 16 bases between them. CDR3 amino acids: CASSFSQGEVTGELFF. The CDR3 DNA reads TGTGCCAGCAGCTTCTCTCAGGGAGAAGTTACCGGGGAGCTGTTTTTT.

The chain joins TRBV6-6 to TRBJ1-1, with TRBD1 as a possible D gene (6 bases). The CDR3 extends over 15 amino acids. The V gene's germline CDR1 is MNHNY and CDR2 SVGAGI (reference sequence). V was trimmed by 2 bases and J by 5 bases, leaving 15 bases between them. CDR3: CASSYPAGARTEAFF. CDR3 nucleotide sequence: TGTGCCAGCAGTTACCCAGCGGGGGCTCGAACTGAAGCTTTCTTT.

The chain has TRBV7-6 and TRBJ1-5, with D possibly matching TRBD1 (5 bases). The CDR3 has 15 amino acids. CDR1 and CDR2 from the germline V gene are SGHVS and FNYEAQ. The ends were cut back, 2 bases at V and 1 base at J, with 9 bases in the middle. The CDR3 here is CASSLSGGSNQPQHF. CDR3 sequence (DNA): TGTGCCAGCAGCTTATCCGGGGGGAGCAATCAGCCCCAGCATTTT.

The chain couples TRBV7-2 to TRBJ1-5; perhaps TRBD1 as D (6 bases). The CDR3 sequence is 15 residues long. Germline V gives CDR1 SGHTA, CDR2 FQGNSA. V was shortened by 0 bases and J by 6 bases, with 12 bases between the two germline ends. The DNA for the CDR3 is TGTGCCAGCAGCTTAGCGGGAGGGGGGATTCAGCCCCAGCATTTT. The encoded protein is CASSLAGGGIQPQHF.